This passage covers 2 T cell receptor beta chains from one sample sequenced in a study of cytomegalovirus exposure and HLA in healthy donors. It was with 60 Vbeta and 13 Jbeta primers that the PCR ran. Clones were sequenced by immunoSEQ multiplex PCR, and TCRdb holds only the in-frame ones, with some missing. The sample has around 190,000 clones, 83% seen once. Material for sequencing was PBMCs. The receptors here all came from a man between 40 and 49 years old in good health and CMV-seropositive.

This clone has only one observation. The V call is TRBV19, the J call TRBJ1-4; the match to TRBD1 covers 9 bases. The J segment lost 4 bases and the V segment lost 3 bases, leaving 3 bases of the junction unmatched. The CDR3 runs 15 residues. CDR1 and CDR2 (germline): LNHDA, SQIVND (reference sequence). CDR3 amino acids: CASSIGTGLNEKLFF. The DNA of the CDR3 is TGTGCCAGTAGTATCGGGACAGGGCTTAATGAAAAACTGTTTTTT. The variable domain in full, with the rest retrieved from reference TRBV19 and TRBJ1-4, is DGGITQSPKYLFRKEGQNVTLSCEQNLNHDAMYWYRQDPGQGLRLIYYSQIVNDFQKGDIAEGYSVSREKKESFPLTVTSAQKNPTAFYLCASSIGTGLNEKLFFGSGTQLSVL.

This clone was counted between two and nine times. The V gene is TRBV5-1, the J gene TRBJ2-5; D possibly corresponds to TRBD1 (6 bases). V lost 4 bases and J 0 bases, leaving 13 bases between the germline ends. Per the germline V gene, CDR1 is SGHRS and CDR2 is YFSETQ. This CDR3 has 15 residues. This chain's CDR3 is CASSPPRDNQETQYF. CDR3 DNA sequence: TGCGCCAGCAGCCCCCCCCGGGACAACCAAGAGACCCAGTACTTC.